This T cell receptor beta chain appears in the sequencing data of a study of shared clonotypes between healthy human individuals. This clone was counted at least ten times. Its antigen is unidentified. The V and J ends lost 7 bases and 0 bases, in that order; junction bases with no gene match: 6. Germline CDR1 and CDR2: MDHEN and SYDVKM. The CDR3 totals 15 residues. Study-wide results and caveats: Incompleteness in sorted-subset sequencing, despite large depth, was shown by rarefaction.

For each subset, genomic DNA was distributed in equal portions over several immunoSEQ plates. Authors' methods: ImmunoSEQ junction-only sequences lacked quality scores, so their filtering differed. The repertoire was sequenced with immunoSEQ multiplex PCR; TCRdb's copy has only in-frame clones and lacks some. The V and J calls and clone size are taken from that table; D and trimming were inferred from the DNA. Altogether 780,000 or so clones are present, 72% being singletons, with the ten largest covering more than 1.5%. This clonotype was obtained from a woman younger than 45 in good health. Material for sequencing was memory CD4+ T cells sorted from blood. Subset indicated: CD45RA-negative fraction. The chain links TRBV28 to TRBJ2-7; TRBD1 matches at 10 bases. CDR3 region: CASTSGQGSSYEQYF. The CDR3 DNA follows: TGTGCCAGCACCTCGGGACAGGGGTCCTCCTACGAGCAGTACTTC.